Each of the 26 T cell receptor beta chains below was sequenced from the same sample in a study of T cell changes during pregnancy in multiple sclerosis. The protocol was immunoSEQ multiplex PCR, while the TCRdb copy is restricted to in-frame clones and leaves out a portion. The table shows roughly 60,000 clones, with 85% to 90% occurring only once. The specimen comprised CD4+ T cells from peripheral blood mononuclear cells, sampled in the first trimester of pregnancy. These receptor sequences come from a female donor with multiple sclerosis, enrolled in a pregnancy study.

The gene calls are TRBV6-5 and TRBJ1-4, with 7 bases that match TRBD1. The CDR3 is made up of 15 amino acids. The J segment lost 3 bases and the V segment lost 2 bases, leaving 3 bases of the junction unmatched. CDR1 is MNHEY, CDR2 SVGAGI, per germline. This CDR3 is CASSYEGTANEKLFF. Written as DNA, the CDR3 is TGTGCCAGCAGTTACGAGGGGACAGCTAATGAAAAACTGTTTTTT.

The genes are TRBV5-4 and TRBJ2-7; 8 nucleotides align to TRBD2. CDR3 length: 15 amino acids. Germline CDR1 reads SGHNT; CDR2 reads YYREEE (reference sequence). J lost 1 base, V lost 3 bases, and 6 bases had no gene match. The CDR3 sequence: CASSSYGGASYEQYF. The CDR3 DNA sequence: TGTGCCAGCAGCTCCTACGGGGGGGCTTCCTACGAGCAGTACTTC.

The chain has TRBV12-2 and TRBJ1-5; the table's D call, TRBD1, has no DNA check behind it. TRBV12-2 is a pseudogene locus. The CDR3 covers 20 residues. The CDR3 spells CASRPEGPWTGFVSDQPQHF. CDR3 coding DNA: TGTGCAAGTCGCCCAGAGGGGCCATGGACAGGTTTCGTATCGGATCAGCCCCAGCATTTT.

The sample holds one count of this clone. The V and J genes are TRBV5-1 and TRBJ2-7, with 7 bases identical to TRBD1. The CDR3 sequence is 14 residues long. V gave up 5 bases and J gave up 0 bases; unmatched junction bases: 5. Germline CDR1 and CDR2: SGHRS and YFSETQ. CDR3 bases: TGCGCCAGCAGGGGGACAGAACTCTCCTACGAGCAGTACTTC. Protein: CASRGTELSYEQYF. Full variable domain (missing parts from reference TRBV5-1 and TRBJ2-7): KAGVTQTPRYLIKTRGQQVTLSCSPISGHRSVSWYQQTPGQGLQFLFEYFSETQRNKGNFPGRFSGRQFSNSRSEMNVSTLELGDSALYLCASRGTELSYEQYFGPGTRLTVT.

The rearrangement links TRBV27 to TRBJ2-1; 8 nucleotides line up with TRBD1. The CDR3 extends over 14 amino acids. Germline V lookup: CDR1 MNHEY, CDR2 SMNVEV (reference sequence). V trimming: 5 bases; J trimming: 6 bases; junction bases outside the gene matches: 6. The CDR3 DNA reads TGTGCCAGCAGTCGACCGGGACAGGTCAATGAGCAGTTCTTC. As protein: CASSRPGQVNEQFF.

The table lists this clone with a count of one. This chain connects TRBV5-1 to TRBJ2-7; the match to TRBD1 covers 9 bases. CDR1 and CDR2 (germline): SGHRS, YFSETQ. V shed 2 bases and J 4 bases; nucleotides not matched to a gene: 4. The CDR3 loop spans 14 amino acids. CDR3 bases: TGCGCCAGCAGCTTTATGGACAGGGGTTACGAGCAGTACTTC. Its translation is CASSFMDRGYEQYF. Together with reference TRBV5-1 and TRBJ2-7, the CDR3 gives the full variable domain: KAGVTQTPRYLIKTRGQQVTLSCSPISGHRSVSWYQQTPGQGLQFLFEYFSETQRNKGNFPGRFSGRQFSNSRSEMNVSTLELGDSALYLCASSFMDRGYEQYFGPGTRLTVT.

The chain joins TRBV11-2 to TRBJ1-3, with 10 bases identical to TRBD1. Germline V lookup: CDR1 SGHAT, CDR2 FQNNGV. V dropped 5 bases and J dropped 2; count of bases not matched to a gene: 9. The CDR3 extends over 17 amino acids. The CDR3 reads CASSRRTGGPTGNTIYF. CDR3 nucleotides: TGTGCCAGCAGCCGCAGGACAGGGGGTCCGACTGGAAACACCATATATTTT.

This chain uses TRBV30 with TRBJ2-1; TRBD2 is a possible D gene (5 bases). Germline loops: CDR1 GTSNPN, CDR2 SVGIG (reference sequence). Trimming shortened V by 3 bases and J by 2 bases, and 14 bases separated the two germline ends. The CDR3 extends over 15 amino acids. CDR3 protein: CAWRLPGSTYNEQFF. The CDR3 nucleotides read TGTGCCTGGAGATTACCGGGATCTACCTACAATGAGCAGTTCTTC.

The chain carries TRBV28 and TRBJ2-5, with TRBD2 identical over 8 bases. The CDR3 has 15 residues. Germline CDR1 is MDHEN and CDR2 is SYDVKM. Trimming took 5 bases from V and 5 from J; bases not matched to a gene: 10. The CDR3 DNA sequence: TGTGCCAGCAGTCCCGCCGGGACTAGACATGAGACCCAGTACTTC. The encoded protein is CASSPAGTRHETQYF.

The J gene is TRBJ2-5, the V gene TRBV6-1, with unresolved D. Trimming stripped 3 bases from V and 1 base from J, with 12 bases between. The CDR3 spans 15 residues. The germline gives CDR1 MNHNS, CDR2 SASEGT. The CDR3 DNA is TGTGCCAGCAGTGACGCACAGCCATTCCAAGAGACCCAGTACTTC. Its protein is CASSDAQPFQETQYF.

This chain connects TRBV10-1 to TRBJ2-5, with D uncertain. The CDR3 loop spans 12 amino acids. Trimming took off 11 bases at V and 2 bases at J, with 12 bases between the two ends. CDR1 and CDR2 (germline): WNHNN, SYGVQD (reference sequence). The chain's CDR3 is CAGLGYQETQYF. The CDR3 coding sequence is TGCGCCGGGCTGGGCTATCAAGAGACCCAGTACTTC.

The CDR3 here is CASSQTSGRGGEFF. Here the CDR3 DNA reads TGTGCCAGCAGTCAGACTAGCGGGAGGGGGGGGGAGTTCTTC. The chain recombines TRBV27 with TRBJ2-1; TRBD2 matches 14 bases. The CDR3 sequence is 14 residues long. The V gene end was trimmed by 5 bases and the J gene end by 14 bases; junction bases not matched to a gene: 8. CDR1 and CDR2 (germline): MNHEY, SMNVEV (reference sequence).

The chain combines TRBV7-2 with TRBJ1-6; possibly TRBD1 for D (6 bases). V was cut by 2 bases and J by 10 bases, with 12 bases left in between. The CDR3 totals 14 residues. The germline V gene encodes CDR1 SGHTA and CDR2 FQGNSA. CDR3 sequence (DNA): TGTGCCAGCAGCTTAATTGGGGGCGGGTCACCCCTCCACTTT. Protein: CASSLIGGGSPLHF.

The genes are TRBV6-5 and TRBJ1-5, with D uncertain. This CDR3 has 14 residues. Trimming left V 5 bases short and J 1 base short, with 9 bases between. Germline CDR1 MNHEY, CDR2 SVGAGI. The chain's CDR3 is CASSRTGSNQPQHF. CDR3 sequence (DNA): TGTGCCAGCAGTCGGACGGGAAGCAATCAGCCCCAGCATTTT.

The chain carries TRBV7-3 and TRBJ1-4; D perhaps matches TRBD1 (5 bases). V lost 11 bases and J lost 3, with 25 bases in between. The CDR3 runs to 17 residues. The germline CDR1 and CDR2 sequences are SGHTA and FQGTGA. The CDR3 loop is CARKRTSPRGPNEKLFF. The CDR3 region has the DNA TGTGCCCGTAAAAGGACATCCCCAAGGGGTCCTAATGAAAAACTGTTTTTT. Filled out from reference TRBV7-3 and TRBJ1-4, the complete variable domain reads GAGVSQTPSNKVTEKGKYVELRCDPISGHTALYWYRQSLGQGPEFLIYFQGTGAADDSGLPNDRFFAVRPEGSVSTLKIQRTERGDSAVYLCARKRTSPRGPNEKLFFGSGTQLSVL.

The gene calls are TRBV4-1 and TRBJ2-2; no clear D gene. V shed 0 bases and J shed 2 bases, with 13 bases lying between them. Per germline, CDR1 MGHRA and CDR2 YSYEKL. This CDR3 region has 17 residues. CDR3 sequence: CASSQDKVAANTGELFF. The DNA of the CDR3 is TGCGCCAGCAGCCAAGACAAGGTAGCAGCCAACACCGGGGAGCTGTTTTTT.

CDR3 region: CASEGGMNTGELFF. The CDR3 DNA sequence: TGTGCCAGCGAAGGCGGGATGAACACCGGGGAGCTGTTTTTT. The V gene is TRBV9, the J gene TRBJ2-2; TRBD2 is a possible D gene (6 bases). CDR3 length: 14 amino acids. From germline, CDR1 is SGDLS and CDR2 YYNGEE. Deletions cut 7 bases from V and 1 base from J, with 11 bases between.

This clone has more than one count but fewer than ten. This chain connects TRBV5-1 to TRBJ1-4; 12 nucleotides agree with TRBD1. The trim removed 4 bases at V and 7 bases at J, leaving 14 bases unmatched. Germline V gene lookup returns CDR1 SGHRS and CDR2 YFSETQ. The CDR3 has 18 residues. This chain's CDR3 is CASSQSGTGGLRGEKLFF. The DNA for the CDR3 is TGCGCCAGCAGCCAATCCGGGACAGGGGGCTTGAGGGGTGAAAAACTGTTTTTT.

This clone has just a few counts. The chain links TRBV2 to TRBJ1-3, with 9 bases lining up with TRBD1. The V gene end was trimmed by 5 bases and the J gene end by 2 bases; junction bases not matched to a gene: 4. This CDR3 region has 15 residues. Per the germline V gene, CDR1 is SNHLY and CDR2 is FYNNEI. The CDR3 DNA is TGTGCCAGCAGTTCGGACAGGGGAACTGGAAACACCATATATTTT. Translation gives CASSSDRGTGNTIYF.

This chain connects TRBV18 to TRBJ1-1; no reliable D call. The CDR3 covers 13 residues. CDR1 and CDR2 from the germline V gene are KGHSH and LQKENI. The ends were cut back, 0 bases at V and 1 base at J, with 3 bases in the middle. The chain's CDR3 is CASSPPRNTEAFF. The CDR3 DNA follows: TGTGCCAGCTCACCACCCCGGAACACTGAAGCTTTCTTT.

The rearrangement uses TRBV7-7 and TRBJ2-2; TRBD1 agrees at 7 bases. CDR1 and CDR2 (germline): SSHAT, FNYEAQ (reference sequence). This CDR3 has 13 amino acids. The CDR3 reads CATQGANTGELFF. The CDR3 DNA sequence: TGTGCGACGCAGGGGGCGAACACCGGGGAGCTGTTTTTT.

The chain employs TRBV6-1 and TRBJ2-3; 7 bases map to TRBD2. The ends lost 6 bases at V and 3 bases at J; junction bases unmatched: 0. CDR3 length: 12 residues. Germline V gene lookup returns CDR1 MNHNS and CDR2 SASEGT. CDR3 nucleotide sequence: TGTGCCAGCAGACTAGCGACAGATACGCAGTATTTT. It specifies CASRLATDTQYF.

The rearrangement links TRBV6-1 to TRBJ2-1; 11 bases are shared with TRBD2. This CDR3 has 14 residues. V was clipped by 6 bases and J by 5 bases; unmatched bases: 3. Looked up from germline, CDR1 is MNHNS and CDR2 is SASEGT. The CDR3 reads CASRLAGEHNEQFF. In nucleotides, the CDR3 is TGTGCCAGCAGACTAGCGGGAGAGCACAATGAGCAGTTCTTC.

The chain carries TRBV18 and TRBJ2-7, with TRBD1 matching over 11 bases. With 3 bases clipped from V and 3 bases from J, the junction kept 4 bases outside the gene matches. Germline-derived CDR1 and CDR2 are KGHSH and LQKENI. The CDR3 totals 15 residues. CDR3 residues: CASSPLGQGDYEQYF. CDR3 nucleotides: TGTGCCAGCTCACCCTTGGGACAGGGGGACTACGAGCAGTACTTC.

The chain joins TRBV7-7 to TRBJ2-3, with 8 bases that match TRBD2. Germline CDR1 reads SSHAT; CDR2 reads FNYEAQ (reference sequence). The CDR3 consists of 16 residues. Losses at the gene ends were 4 bases for V and 4 bases for J; bases not matched to a gene: 10. Here the CDR3 reads CASSSGRGGAADTQYF. The DNA for the CDR3 is TGTGCCAGCAGCTCCGGGAGGGGGGGGGCCGCAGATACGCAGTATTTT. The full variable domain, its missing parts supplied by reference TRBV7-7 and TRBJ2-3, is GAGVSQSPRYKVTKRGQDVTLRCDPISSHATLYWYQQALGQGPEFLTYFNYEAQPDKSGLPSDRFSAERPEGSISTLTIQRTEQRDSAMYRCASSSGRGGAADTQYFGPGTRLTVL.

The rearrangement uses TRBV19 and TRBJ1-1; weak D call: TRBD1 (6 bases). The CDR3 is 13 amino acids. Trimming took off 5 bases at V and 5 bases at J, with 12 bases between the two ends. Per the germline V gene, CDR1 is LNHDA and CDR2 is SQIVND (reference sequence). The CDR3 is CASSYERGTEAFF. For the CDR3, the DNA is TGTGCCAGTAGTTATGAGAGGGGGACTGAAGCTTTCTTT.